One sample yielded the 19 T cell receptor beta chains listed below, sequenced in a study of lymphopenia after photon versus proton radiotherapy. Libraries were prepared by immunoSEQ multiplex PCR; TCRdb keeps only in-frame clonotypes and omits some of them. The sample holds tens of thousands of clones, just over 90% seen once. The specimen comprised peripheral blood, sampled from a patient treated with photon-based radiotherapy. The receptors were gathered from a woman in her 70s with pancreatic cancer.

CDR3 DNA: TGTGCCAGTAGTGTGGGACAGGGGCTAGCGGGATTCAACAATGAGCAGTTCTTC. Translated, it gives CASSVGQGLAGFNNEQFF. This chain joins TRBV19 and TRBJ2-1; tentative D call: TRBD1 (10 bases). This CDR3 contains 18 residues. The ends were cut back, 5 bases at V and 5 bases at J, with 25 bases in the middle. CDR1 and CDR2 from the germline V gene are LNHDA and SQIVND (reference sequence).

The CDR3 DNA reads as TGCGCCAGCAGCTTGGAGGACAGCGAGGCGGGAGAGACCCAGTACTTC. Its translation is CASSLEDSEAGETQYF. The chain has TRBV5-1 and TRBJ2-5; D may be TRBD1 (6 bases). This CDR3 comprises 16 residues. The germline V gene encodes CDR1 SGHRS and CDR2 YFSETQ. Deletions cut 0 bases from V and 4 bases from J, with 16 bases between.

The sample holds one count of this clone. The chain combines TRBV5-1 with TRBJ1-1; D gene ambiguous. The V end lost 0 bases, the J end lost 1 base, and 4 bases lay between the germline ends. The CDR3 is 13 amino acids. The germline CDR1 and CDR2 sequences are SGHRS and YFSETQ. CDR3: CASSLAPNTEAFF. The CDR3 DNA is TGCGCCAGCAGCTTGGCGCCGAACACTGAAGCTTTCTTT.

As regards this clone: Because the CDR3's place on the DNA is in doubt, the DNA is left out and the CDR3 is given as listed by TCRdb. The chain combines TRBV5-6 with TRBJ1-2; the table names TRBD1, a call not compared with the DNA. The CDR3 spans 15 amino acids, including both terminal residues. CDR1 and CDR2 from the germline V gene are SGHDT and YYEEEE. Here the CDR3 reads CASTFGPGQDYGYTF.

This chain links TRBV19 with TRBJ1-2; TRBD1 agrees at 7 bases. This CDR3 has 13 residues. CDR1 LNHDA and CDR2 SQIVND come from the germline V gene (reference sequence). V dropped 3 bases and J dropped 7; count of bases not matched to a gene: 5. The CDR3 region is CASSMANRGGYTF. The CDR3 nucleotides are TGTGCCAGTAGTATGGCTAACAGGGGTGGCTACACCTTC. The entire variable domain, with the rest obtained from reference TRBV19 and TRBJ1-2, is as follows: DGGITQSPKYLFRKEGQNVTLSCEQNLNHDAMYWYRQDPGQGLRLIYYSQIVNDFQKGDIAEGYSVSREKKESFPLTVTSAQKNPTAFYLCASSMANRGGYTFGSGTRLTVV.

The V gene is TRBV19, the J gene TRBJ1-3; D unresolved. Germline CDR1 and CDR2: LNHDA and SQIVND (reference sequence). The length of the CDR3 is 14 residues. Trimming cost V 8 bases and J 0 bases, with 11 bases left between them. CDR3 sequence: CASERGGSGNTIYF. Here the CDR3 DNA reads TGTGCCAGTGAACGCGGTGGCTCTGGAAACACCATATATTTT.

The CDR3 DNA is TGTGCCAGCACTGAGAGTCGGTGGAGCTATGGCTACACCTTC. It encodes CASTESRWSYGYTF. The chain employs TRBV2 and TRBJ1-2; D unclear. The germline V gene encodes CDR1 SNHLY and CDR2 FYNNEI. V lost 7 bases, J lost 4 bases, and 16 bases lay in between. This CDR3 contains 14 residues.

This clone has a single count. V gene TRBV7-3 combines with J gene TRBJ1-3; TRBD1 matches 8 bases. The CDR3 covers 18 residues. The ends lost 7 bases at V and 0 bases at J; junction bases unmatched: 14. The germline CDR1 and CDR2 sequences are SGHTA and FQGTGA. CDR3 sequence reads: CASIQQKRQGCSGNTIYF. CDR3 in DNA: TGTGCCAGCATCCAACAAAAAAGACAGGGGTGCTCTGGAAACACCATATATTTT.

The chain uses TRBV6-1 and TRBJ2-7, with TRBD2 identical over 8 bases. CDR1 and CDR2 from the germline V gene are MNHNS and SASEGT. V lost 6 bases and J lost 4; bases outside the gene matches: 8. This CDR3 has 14 amino acids. As DNA, the CDR3 is TGTGCCAGCAGGGAGAGCGGGAGACCGTACGAGCAGTACTTC. Its protein product is CASRESGRPYEQYF.

The chain recombines TRBV19 with TRBJ2-2, with 10 nucleotides matching TRBD1. CDR3 size: 16 residues. After removal of 6 bases from V and 6 bases from J, the junction contained 10 bases not matched to a gene. Germline assignment: CDR1 LNHDA and CDR2 SQIVND (reference sequence). Written as DNA, the CDR3 is TGTGCCAGTAGCCCCCGGGACAGGGGTGTTTCCGGGGAGCTGTTTTTT. Translation gives CASSPRDRGVSGELFF.

The V gene is TRBV6-5, the J gene TRBJ1-2; D is undetermined. Trimming removed 2 bases from V and 4 bases from J, with 8 bases in between. This CDR3 is 13 amino acids long. Germline CDR1 MNHEY, CDR2 SVGAGI. In DNA form, the CDR3 reads TGTGCCAGCAGTTACGAGGCAGTCTATGGCTACACCTTC. Its translation is CASSYEAVYGYTF.

The chain recombines TRBV5-1 with TRBJ2-3; D is perhaps TRBD2 (6 bases). V lost 0 bases and J lost 1, with 12 bases in between. CDR1 and CDR2 from the germline V gene are SGHRS and YFSETQ. The CDR3 is 16 residues long. CDR3: CASSLVSGVGTDTQYF. The CDR3 DNA reads as TGCGCCAGCAGCTTGGTTTCGGGGGTGGGCACAGATACGCAGTATTTT. Using reference TRBV5-1 and TRBJ2-3 for the parts outside the CDR3, the full variable domain is KAGVTQTPRYLIKTRGQQVTLSCSPISGHRSVSWYQQTPGQGLQFLFEYFSETQRNKGNFPGRFSGRQFSNSRSEMNVSTLELGDSALYLCASSLVSGVGTDTQYFGPGTRLTVL.

The genes are TRBV5-5 and TRBJ1-2; D is perhaps TRBD1 (6 bases). This CDR3 is built from 13 residues. V was clipped by 1 base and J by 2 bases, with 6 bases between them. Germline V gives CDR1 SGHKS, CDR2 YYEKEE (reference sequence). As DNA, the CDR3 is TGTGCCAGCAGCTTGAGGGGGAACTATGGCTACACCTTC. Amino acid sequence: CASSLRGNYGYTF.

This clone was recorded once. V is TRBV2 and J is TRBJ1-3; D is ambiguous. The germline V gene has CDR1 SNHLY and CDR2 FYNNEI. The CDR3 spans 15 residues. Deletions cut 5 bases from V and 3 bases from J, with 14 bases between. In DNA, the CDR3 is TGTGCCAGCAGTTTAACTTCGGTGTTTGGAAACACCATATATTTT. It translates to CASSLTSVFGNTIYF.

J is TRBJ1-3 and V is TRBV11-1; D gene uncertain. This CDR3 region has 14 residues. V gave up 5 bases and J gave up 1 base, with 9 bases separating them. Germline CDR1 and CDR2: SGHAT and FQDESV (reference sequence). CDR3 region: CASSDRSSGNTIYF. The CDR3 nucleotides read TGTGCCAGCAGCGATCGTTCTTCTGGAAACACCATATATTTT.

This chain connects TRBV7-8 to TRBJ2-2; D is possibly TRBD1 (6 bases). The germline gives CDR1 SGHVS, CDR2 FQNEAQ. Trimming removed 1 base at V and 6 bases at J, with 9 bases between. The CDR3 sequence is 14 residues long. CDR3 DNA: TGTGCCAGCAGCTTAGACAGGGTGGCCGGGGAGCTGTTTTTT. Residues: CASSLDRVAGELFF.

This clone was picked up a small number of times. The chain is built from TRBV15 and TRBJ1-5, with TRBD1 matching 10 bases. The CDR3 consists of 13 residues. Germline trimming cut 8 bases from V and 6 bases from J; bases unmatched to any gene: 4. The germline V gene has CDR1 LNHNV and CDR2 YYDKDF (reference sequence). The CDR3, as DNA: TGTGCCACCGGGACAGGGGATGGTCAGCCCCAGCATTTT. Translated: CATGTGDGQPQHF. Based on the CDR3 plus reference TRBV15 and TRBJ1-5, the full variable domain is DAMVIQNPRYQVTQFGKPVTLSCSQTLNHNVMYWYQQKSSQAPKLLFHYYDKDFNNEADTPDNFQSRRPNTSFCFLDIRSPGLGDTAMYLCATGTGDGQPQHFGDGTRLSIL.

This chain uses TRBV7-2 with TRBJ1-1; tentative D call: TRBD1 (5 bases). Germline values: CDR1 SGHTA, CDR2 FQGNSA. The CDR3 is 15 residues long. The V and J ends lost 4 bases and 4 bases respectively, with 16 bases between them. CDR3 in amino acids: CASSYKWGGGTEAFF. The CDR3 DNA follows: TGTGCCAGCAGCTACAAGTGGGGGGGTGGCACTGAAGCTTTCTTT.

V gene TRBV2 combines with J gene TRBJ1-5, with no clear D. The CDR3 is made up of 11 amino acids. Trimming stripped 6 bases from V and 6 bases from J, with 6 bases between. Looked up from germline, CDR1 is SNHLY and CDR2 is FYNNEI. CDR3 bases: TGTGCCAGCAGGGGCGGTCAGCCCCAGCATTTT. It codes for CASRGGQPQHF. Full variable domain (outside the CDR3, taken from reference TRBV2 and TRBJ1-5): EPEVTQTPSHQVTQMGQEVILRCVPISNHLYFYWYRQILGQKVEFLVSFYNNEISEKSEIFDDQFSVERPDGSNFTLKIRSTKLEDSAMYFCASRGGQPQHFGDGTRLSIL.